These T cell receptor beta chains were read from a single sample in a study of T cell repertoires in cytomegalovirus infection. One entry per CDR3 protein, called by TCRdb with MiXCR from the reads. Here the sample spans about 450,000 distinct CDR3 sequences, approximately 32% being singletons. Sequenced material: PBMCs. Receptors were obtained from a human donor in good health (CMV status not recorded). Some clones in this sample may be carry-over from other donors' samples. Each CDR3 is given with its conserved first and last residue. D genes are given only for firm matches. A clone size is listed for some rows: how often the clone was seen (once, few, many), or a class if it is expanded.

size: many
D: -
J: TRBJ1-5
V: TRBV7-8
DNA: TGTGCCAGCAGCTTAAGGCCGGGTACGCCCCAGCATTTT
CDR3: CASSLRPGTPQHF

size: -
D: -
J: TRBJ2-5
V: TRBV5-4
DNA: TGTGCCAGCAGCCGCCTGGGTACCCAGTACTTC
CDR3: CASSRLGTQYF

size: many
D: -
J: TRBJ1-1
V: TRBV19
DNA: TGTGCCAGTAGTTATCCACCAGGGAGGAGGATGAACACTGAAGCTTTCTTT
CDR3: CASSYPPGRRMNTEAFF

size: -
D: -
J: TRBJ1-1
V: TRBV7-2
DNA: TGTGCCAGCAGCTTAGTTATGACAGTTGGGAACACTGAAGCTTTCTTT
CDR3: CASSLVMTVGNTEAFF

size: -
D: -
J: TRBJ1-5
V: TRBV15
DNA: TGTGCCACCAGCATGGACACCTATCAGCCCCAGCATTTT
CDR3: CATSMDTYQPQHF

size: few
D: -
J: TRBJ1-1
V: TRBV18
DNA: TGTGCCAGCTCCCGCGATAAGACAGCTGAAGCTTTCTTT
CDR3: CASSRDKTAEAFF

size: -
D: -
J: TRBJ1-3
V: TRBV28
DNA: TGTGCCAGCAGACAGGGCCTTCGGGGCTCTGGAAACACCATATATTTT
CDR3: CASRQGLRGSGNTIYF

size: -
D: -
J: TRBJ1-5
V: TRBV7-2
DNA: TGTGCCACCGAGGGACAAAGCAATCATCTCCAGCATTTT
CDR3: CATEGQSNHLQHF

size: once
D: -
J: TRBJ2-6
V: TRBV25-1
DNA: TGTGCCAGCAGTGACGACCCGGGAGGGGCCAACGTCCTGACTTTC
CDR3: CASSDDPGGANVLTF

size: -
D: -
J: TRBJ1-5
V: TRBV3-1
DNA: TGTGCCAGCAGCCAAGGCGGCAGTCTATCGGGCCAGCCCCAGCATTTT
CDR3: CASSQGGSLSGQPQHF

size: few
D: TRBD2
J: TRBJ2-2
V: TRBV12-3/TRBV12-4
DNA: TGTGCCAGCAGCCGCGGAGCGGGGCGGAACACCGGGGAGCTGTTTTTT
CDR3: CASSRGAGRNTGELFF

size: -
D: -
J: TRBJ1-6
V: TRBV5-6
DNA: TGTGCCAGCAGCCTACCAAGGAGTAATTCACCCCTCCACTTT
CDR3: CASSLPRSNSPLHF

size: few
D: -
J: TRBJ2-2
V: TRBV11-2
DNA: TGTGCCAGCAACCAAAGGGGACCCGGGGAGCTGTTTTTT
CDR3: CASNQRGPGELFF

size: few
D: TRBD2
J: TRBJ2-7
V: TRBV20-1
DNA: TGCAGTGCTAGCACCCCCGGCGGGGGTCGGTCCTACGAGCAGTACTTC
CDR3: CSASTPGGGRSYEQYF

size: -
D: -
J: TRBJ1-1
V: TRBV11-2
DNA: TGTGCCAGCAGCTTAGCGGCAGGGAGTACCACTGAAGCTTTCTTT
CDR3: CASSLAAGSTTEAFF

size: -
D: TRBD1
J: TRBJ2-5
V: TRBV27
DNA: TGTGCCAGCAGTTTCCAGGGGGCGGCGGAGACCCAGTACTTC
CDR3: CASSFQGAAETQYF

size: -
D: -
J: TRBJ2-2
V: TRBV12-5
DNA: TGTGCTAGTGGTTTTCCTCAAGACACGAACACCGGGGAGCTGTTTTTT
CDR3: CASGFPQDTNTGELFF

size: -
D: TRBD1
J: TRBJ2-2
V: TRBV12-3/TRBV12-4
DNA: TGTGCCAGCAGTTTCCCGACAGGGATGAACACCGGGGAGCTGTTTTTT
CDR3: CASSFPTGMNTGELFF

size: many
D: -
J: TRBJ2-7
V: TRBV7-2
DNA: TGTGCCAGCAGCTTAACGGGGCGGAGGCCCTACGAGCAGTACTTC
CDR3: CASSLTGRRPYEQYF

size: -
D: TRBD1
J: TRBJ2-3
V: TRBV6-5
DNA: TGTGCCAGCAGGGTACAGGGGGCAGAAGATACGCAGTATTTT
CDR3: CASRVQGAEDTQYF

size: few
D: -
J: TRBJ1-5
V: TRBV6-1
DNA: TGTGCCAGCAGTGAAGGAAGGGGGCAGCCCCAGCATTTT
CDR3: CASSEGRGQPQHF

size: -
D: TRBD1
J: TRBJ1-4
V: TRBV4-1
DNA: TGCGCCAGCAGCCAAGATCCAGGACAGGCGGCAACTAATGAAAAACTGTTTTTT
CDR3: CASSQDPGQAATNEKLFF

size: -
D: -
J: TRBJ2-2
V: TRBV24-1
DNA: TGTGCCACCAGTGATTTTGGGCAGAACACCGGGGAGCTGTTTTTT
CDR3: CATSDFGQNTGELFF

size: -
D: TRBD1
J: TRBJ2-7
V: TRBV18
DNA: TGTGCCAGCTCACCACCGATCACAGGGGGACACTCCTACGAGCAGTACTTC
CDR3: CASSPPITGGHSYEQYF

size: -
D: TRBD1
J: TRBJ2-2
V: TRBV20-1
DNA: TGCAGTGCAAGGGACAGGGGTGTTATCACCGGGGAGCTGTTTTTT
CDR3: CSARDRGVITGELFF

size: few
D: -
J: TRBJ1-6
V: TRBV10-3
DNA: TGTGCCATCAGGTCCTATAATTCACCCCTCCACTTT
CDR3: CAIRSYNSPLHF